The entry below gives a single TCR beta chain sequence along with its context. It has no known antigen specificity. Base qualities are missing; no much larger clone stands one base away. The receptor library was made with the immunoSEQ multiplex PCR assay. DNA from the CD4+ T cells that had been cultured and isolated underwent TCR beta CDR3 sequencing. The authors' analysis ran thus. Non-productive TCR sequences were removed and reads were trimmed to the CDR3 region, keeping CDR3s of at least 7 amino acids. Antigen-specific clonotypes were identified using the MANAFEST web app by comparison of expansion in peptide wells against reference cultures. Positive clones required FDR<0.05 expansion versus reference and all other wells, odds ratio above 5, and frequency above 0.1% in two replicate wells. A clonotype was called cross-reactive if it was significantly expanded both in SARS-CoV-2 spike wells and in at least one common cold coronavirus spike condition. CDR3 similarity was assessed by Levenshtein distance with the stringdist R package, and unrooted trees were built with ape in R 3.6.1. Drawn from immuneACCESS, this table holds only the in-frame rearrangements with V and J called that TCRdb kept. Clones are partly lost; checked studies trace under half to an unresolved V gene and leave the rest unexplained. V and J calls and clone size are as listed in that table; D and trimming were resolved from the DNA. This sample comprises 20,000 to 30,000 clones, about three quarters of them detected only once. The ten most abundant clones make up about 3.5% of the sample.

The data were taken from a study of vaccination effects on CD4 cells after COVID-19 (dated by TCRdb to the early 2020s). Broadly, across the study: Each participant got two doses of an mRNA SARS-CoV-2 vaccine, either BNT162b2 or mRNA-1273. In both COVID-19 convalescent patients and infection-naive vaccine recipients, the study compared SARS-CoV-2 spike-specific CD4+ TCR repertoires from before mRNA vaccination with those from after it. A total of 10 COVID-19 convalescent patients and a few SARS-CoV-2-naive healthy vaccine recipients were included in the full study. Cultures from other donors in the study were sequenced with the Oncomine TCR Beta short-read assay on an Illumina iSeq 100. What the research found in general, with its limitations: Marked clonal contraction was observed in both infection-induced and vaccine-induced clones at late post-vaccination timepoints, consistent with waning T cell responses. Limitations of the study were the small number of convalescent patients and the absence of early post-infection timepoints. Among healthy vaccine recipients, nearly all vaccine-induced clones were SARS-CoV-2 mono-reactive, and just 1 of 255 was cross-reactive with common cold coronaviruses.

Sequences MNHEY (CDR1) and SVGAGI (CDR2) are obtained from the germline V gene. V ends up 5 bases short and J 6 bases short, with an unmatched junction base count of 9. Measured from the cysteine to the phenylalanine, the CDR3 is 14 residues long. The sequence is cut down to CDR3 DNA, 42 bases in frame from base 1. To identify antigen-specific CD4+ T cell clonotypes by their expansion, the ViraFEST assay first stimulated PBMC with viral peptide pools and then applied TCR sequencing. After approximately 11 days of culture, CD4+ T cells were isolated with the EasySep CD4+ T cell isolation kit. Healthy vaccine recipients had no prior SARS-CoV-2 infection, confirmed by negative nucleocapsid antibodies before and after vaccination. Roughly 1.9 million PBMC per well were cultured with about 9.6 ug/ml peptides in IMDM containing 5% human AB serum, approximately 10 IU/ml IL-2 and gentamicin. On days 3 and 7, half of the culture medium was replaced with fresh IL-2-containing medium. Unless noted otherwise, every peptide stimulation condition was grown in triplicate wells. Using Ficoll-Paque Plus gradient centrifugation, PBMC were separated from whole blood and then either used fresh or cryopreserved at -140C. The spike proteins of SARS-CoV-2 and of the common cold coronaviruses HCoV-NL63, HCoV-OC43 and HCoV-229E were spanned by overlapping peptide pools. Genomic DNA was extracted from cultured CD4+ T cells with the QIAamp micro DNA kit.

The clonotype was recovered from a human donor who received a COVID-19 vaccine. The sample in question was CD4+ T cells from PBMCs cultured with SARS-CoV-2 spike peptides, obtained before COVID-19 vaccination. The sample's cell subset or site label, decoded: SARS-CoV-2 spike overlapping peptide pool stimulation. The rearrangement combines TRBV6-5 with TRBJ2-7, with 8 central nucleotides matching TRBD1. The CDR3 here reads CASSPPDRVGEQYF. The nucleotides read TGTGCCAGCAGTCCCCCGGACAGGGTCGGCGAGCAGTACTTC.